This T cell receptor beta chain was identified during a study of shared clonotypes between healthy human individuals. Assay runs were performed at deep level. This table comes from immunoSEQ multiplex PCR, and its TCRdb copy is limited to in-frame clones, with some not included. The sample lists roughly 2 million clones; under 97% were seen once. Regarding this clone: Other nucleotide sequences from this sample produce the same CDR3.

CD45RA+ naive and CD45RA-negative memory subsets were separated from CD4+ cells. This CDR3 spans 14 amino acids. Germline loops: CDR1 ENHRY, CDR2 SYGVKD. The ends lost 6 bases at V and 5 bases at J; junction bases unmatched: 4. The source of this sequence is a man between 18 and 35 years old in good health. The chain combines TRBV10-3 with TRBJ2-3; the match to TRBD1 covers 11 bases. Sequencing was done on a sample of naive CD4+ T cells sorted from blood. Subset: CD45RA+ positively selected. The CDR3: CAISGTGGVDTQYF. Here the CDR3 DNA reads TGTGCCATCAGCGGGACAGGGGGAGTAGATACGCAGTATTTT.